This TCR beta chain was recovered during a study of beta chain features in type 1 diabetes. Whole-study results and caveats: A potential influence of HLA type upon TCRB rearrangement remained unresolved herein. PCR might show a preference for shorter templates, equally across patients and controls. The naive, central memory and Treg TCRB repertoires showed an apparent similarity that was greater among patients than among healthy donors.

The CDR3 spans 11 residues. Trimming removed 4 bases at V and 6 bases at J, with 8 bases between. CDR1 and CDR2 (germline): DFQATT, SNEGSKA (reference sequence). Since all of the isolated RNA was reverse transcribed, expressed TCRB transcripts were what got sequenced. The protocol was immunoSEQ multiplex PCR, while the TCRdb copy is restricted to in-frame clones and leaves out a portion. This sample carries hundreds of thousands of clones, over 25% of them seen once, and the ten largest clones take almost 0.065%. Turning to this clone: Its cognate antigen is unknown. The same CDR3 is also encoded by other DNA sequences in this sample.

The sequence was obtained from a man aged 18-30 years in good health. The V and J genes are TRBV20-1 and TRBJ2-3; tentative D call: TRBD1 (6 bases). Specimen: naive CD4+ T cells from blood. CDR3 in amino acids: CSATQGDTQYF. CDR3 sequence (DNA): TGCAGTGCTACCCAGGGGGATACGCAGTATTTT.